This TCR beta chain was identified during a study of blood T cell repertoires in COVID-19. The table came from immunoSEQ multiplex PCR; TCRdb's copy has only in-frame clones and leaves some out. The profile shows some 170,000 clones, roughly four fifths of them singletons. Germline V lookup: CDR1 LNHDA, CDR2 SQIVND (reference sequence). The CDR3 has 14 residues. The V end was cut by 1 base, the J end by 10 bases, with 14 bases between. The chain is built from TRBV19 and TRBJ2-1, with a possible D match to TRBD2 (6 bases). This TCR came from a man in his sixties with active or convalescent COVID-19. The specimen was peripheral blood. The CDR3 DNA reads as TGTGCCAGTAGTATAGGTACGGGAGTATTCGAGCAGTTCTTC. Residues: CASSIGTGVFEQFF.